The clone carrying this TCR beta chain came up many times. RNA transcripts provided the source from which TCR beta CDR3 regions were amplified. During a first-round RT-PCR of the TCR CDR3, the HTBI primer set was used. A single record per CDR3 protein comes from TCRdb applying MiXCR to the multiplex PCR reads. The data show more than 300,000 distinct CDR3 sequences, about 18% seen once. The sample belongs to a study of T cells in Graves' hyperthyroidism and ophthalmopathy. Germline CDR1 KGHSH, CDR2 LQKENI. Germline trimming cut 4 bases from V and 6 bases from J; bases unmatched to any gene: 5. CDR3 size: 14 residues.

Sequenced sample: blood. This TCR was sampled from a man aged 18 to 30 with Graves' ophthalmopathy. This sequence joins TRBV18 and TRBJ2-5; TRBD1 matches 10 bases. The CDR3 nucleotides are TGTGCCAGCTCACAAGGACAGGGGGTCAAGACCCAGTACTTC. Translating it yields CASSQGQGVKTQYF.